The rows below give T cell receptor beta chains drawn from one sample of a study of human versus mouse CDR3 diversity and MHC coevolution. Sequencing was performed with immunoSEQ multiplex PCR; in TCRdb, only in-frame clones are kept and a portion is missing. Of about 73,000 clones in the sample, about 90% are singletons; the top ten hold 0.15%. Sample: naive CD4+ T cells from blood. The origin of the receptors is a person aged 30-69 years in good health. The CDR3 runs from the conserved cysteine through the conserved F or W. A D gene is named only where the DNA matches it firmly. Clone size is not always given. Where it is, it says once, few, many or a class for expanded clones.

V: TRBV7-6
size: once
J: TRBJ2-3
D: .
DNA: TGTGCCAGCAGCCCCCTAGGCGGGGGCAGGACAGATACGCAGTATTTT
CDR3: CASSPLGGGRTDTQYF

V: TRBV28
size: .
J: TRBJ1-2
D: .
DNA: TGTGCCAGCAGCCCCCCTCAAAAAAGCTTATATCATGGCTACACCTTC
CDR3: CASSPPQKSLYHGYTF

V: TRBV6-6
size: .
J: TRBJ1-4
D: TRBD1
DNA: TGTGCCAGCAGAGGACAGGAGGATGAAAAACTGTTTTTT
CDR3: CASRGQEDEKLFF

V: TRBV13
size: .
J: TRBJ2-1
D: TRBD2
DNA: TGTGCCAGCAGTCCCGGGACTAGCGGGACCGATGAGCAGTTCTTC
CDR3: CASSPGTSGTDEQFF

V: TRBV5-1
size: .
J: TRBJ2-1
D: .
DNA: TGCGCCAGCAGCACCCAAGGAGGGGGCGTCGGCAATGAGCAGTTCTTC
CDR3: CASSTQGGGVGNEQFF

V: TRBV2
size: .
J: TRBJ2-2
D: TRBD1
DNA: TGTGCCAGCAGGAACGACAGGGGCGGTGACACCGGGGAGCTGTTTTTT
CDR3: CASRNDRGGDTGELFF

V: TRBV19
size: .
J: TRBJ1-1
D: .
DNA: TGTGCCAGTAGTATCCCGGACAGTTTAGGGCAGAACACTGAAGCTTTCTTT
CDR3: CASSIPDSLGQNTEAFF

V: TRBV7-8
size: .
J: TRBJ2-5
D: TRBD2
DNA: TGTGCCAGCAGCTTAGCGAGCGGGGGGTACCAAGAGACCCAGTACTTC
CDR3: CASSLASGGYQETQYF

V: TRBV28
size: .
J: TRBJ2-1
D: TRBD2
DNA: TGTGCCAGCAGTTCCCTGAGAACTCTAGCGGGCACCTACAATGAGCAGTTCTTC
CDR3: CASSSLRTLAGTYNEQFF

V: TRBV9
size: .
J: TRBJ2-2
D: TRBD2
DNA: TGTGCCAGCAGCACCCGGACTAGCGGGGGCGTCGGGGAGCTGTTTTTT
CDR3: CASSTRTSGGVGELFF

V: TRBV6-5
size: once
J: TRBJ2-7
D: .
DNA: TGTGCCAGCTCATTCTACGAGCAGTACTTC
CDR3: CASSFYEQYF

V: TRBV5-1
size: .
J: TRBJ2-5
D: TRBD2
DNA: TGCGCCAGCAGCGGTCCGGGACTAGCGGGGCCGGGGGAGACCCAGTACTTC
CDR3: CASSGPGLAGPGETQYF

V: TRBV19
size: .
J: TRBJ2-7
D: .
DNA: TGTGCCAGTAGTATTCGAGACAGTACCTACGAGCAGTACTTC
CDR3: CASSIRDSTYEQYF

V: TRBV4-2
size: .
J: TRBJ2-1
D: TRBD2
DNA: TGTGCCAGCAGCCAAGATGGACTAGCGATAGGGAATGAGCAGTTCTTC
CDR3: CASSQDGLAIGNEQFF

V: TRBV5-4
size: .
J: TRBJ2-2
D: TRBD1
DNA: TGTGCCAGCAGCTCTAACAGGGGGGCTAACACCGGGGAGCTGTTTTTT
CDR3: CASSSNRGANTGELFF

V: TRBV6-1
size: .
J: TRBJ2-3
D: TRBD2
DNA: TGTGCCACGGGGGGTAGTTATACTAGCACAGATACGCAGTATTTT
CDR3: CATGGSYTSTDTQYF

V: TRBV30
size: .
J: TRBJ1-5
D: .
DNA: TGTGCCTGGACCTCGCCCGGGAGGACCCAGCATTTT
CDR3: CAWTSPGRTQHF

V: TRBV5-1
size: .
J: TRBJ2-3
D: .
DNA: TGCGCCAGCAGCTTGGCCTCGCAGGGCAGATACACAGATACGCAGTATTTT
CDR3: CASSLASQGRYTDTQYF